This T cell receptor beta chain emerged from a study of blood T cell repertoires in COVID-19. Across the study: Donors in the United States, Italy and Spain gave samples during acute or convalescent COVID-19. Sources were T cells, B-cell-depleted T cells, or PBMCs; the material itself was cDNA or gDNA.

The CDR3 totals 16 residues. Per the germline V gene, CDR1 is LGHDT and CDR2 is YNNKEL (reference sequence). V was clipped by 3 bases and J by 4 bases; unmatched bases: 7. In the original workflow: Reference gene primer amplification yielded estimated nucleated cell counts. TCRdb's table, derived via immunoSEQ multiplex PCR, lists solely in-frame clones and lacks some. The D gene and trimming were derived from the DNA, and the V and J assignments and clone size from that table. This table holds 120,000 or so clones, less than 80% found once. Sequencing was carried out using peripheral blood. The rearrangement links TRBV3-1 (or the pseudogene TRBV3-2) to TRBJ1-1; TRBD1 matches 11 bases. The sequence was collected from a man in his fifties or sixties with acute or convalescent COVID-19. CDR3 in DNA: TGTGCCAGCAGCCAGCTCCCGGGGACAGGGGGCACTGAAGCTTTCTTT. Translation gives CASSQLPGTGGTEAFF.